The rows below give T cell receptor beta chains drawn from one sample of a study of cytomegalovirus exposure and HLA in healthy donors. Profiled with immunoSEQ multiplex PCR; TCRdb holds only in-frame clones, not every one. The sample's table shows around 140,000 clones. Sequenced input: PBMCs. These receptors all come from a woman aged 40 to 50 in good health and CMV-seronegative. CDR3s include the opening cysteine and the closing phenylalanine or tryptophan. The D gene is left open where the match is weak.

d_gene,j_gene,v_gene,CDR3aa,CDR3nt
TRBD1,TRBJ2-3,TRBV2,CASTGGEAQYF,TGTGCCAGCACAGGGGGCGAAGCGCAGTATTTT
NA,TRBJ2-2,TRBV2,CASSGDTNTGELFF,TGTGCCAGCTCCGGGGACACCAACACCGGGGAGCTGTTTTTT
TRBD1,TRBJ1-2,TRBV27,CASSGLSGRGGYTF,TGTGCCAGCAGTGGTTTGAGTGGCAGGGGGGGCTACACCTTC
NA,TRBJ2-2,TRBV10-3,CAISEFGETGELFF,TGTGCCATCAGTGAGTTCGGGGAGACCGGGGAGCTGTTTTTT
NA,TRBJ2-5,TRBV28,CASREWGRGETQYF,TGTGCCAGCAGAGAGTGGGGGCGCGGGGAGACCCAGTACTTC
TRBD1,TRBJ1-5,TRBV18,CASSTGGPQPQHF,TGTGCCAGCTCAACAGGGGGCCCTCAGCCCCAGCATTTT
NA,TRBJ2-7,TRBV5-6,CASSLTLHEQYF,TGTGCCAGCAGCCTGACACTGCACGAGCAGTACTTC
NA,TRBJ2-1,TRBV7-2,CASSSLTPYNEQFF,TGTGCCAGCAGCTCGCTCACACCATACAATGAGCAGTTCTTC
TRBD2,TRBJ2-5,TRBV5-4,CASSAMSGGAQETQYF,TGTGCCAGCAGCGCTATGAGCGGGGGGGCCCAGGAGACCCAGTACTTC
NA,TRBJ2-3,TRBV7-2,CASSLTNSFTDTQYF,TGTGCCAGCAGCTTAACGAACAGCTTCACAGATACGCAGTATTTT
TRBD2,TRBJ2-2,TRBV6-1,CASRGGTGELFF,TGTGCCAGCAGGGGGGGGACCGGGGAGCTGTTTTTT
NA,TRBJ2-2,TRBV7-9,CASSFFGLGARTGELFF,TGTGCCAGCAGCTTTTTCGGTTTAGGGGCGAGGACCGGGGAGCTGTTTTTT
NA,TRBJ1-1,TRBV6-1,CASNYRVMNTEAFF,TGTGCCAGCAATTACAGGGTAATGAACACTGAAGCTTTCTTT
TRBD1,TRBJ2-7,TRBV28,CASNPPGQGAHEQYF,TGTGCCAGCAATCCCCCGGGACAGGGGGCCCACGAGCAGTACTTC
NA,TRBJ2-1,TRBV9,CASSVAEAYNEQFF,TGTGCCAGCAGCGTAGCAGAAGCCTACAATGAGCAGTTCTTC
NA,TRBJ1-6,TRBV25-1,CASSGEGTAVPLHF,TGTGCCAGCTCGGGAGAGGGGACCGCAGTACCCCTCCACTTT
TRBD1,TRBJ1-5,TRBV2,CASSGQGQGGQPQHF,TGTGCCAGCAGTGGCCAAGGACAGGGAGGACAGCCCCAGCATTTT
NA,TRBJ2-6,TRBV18,CASSPRTGNSGANVLTF,TGTGCCAGCTCACCGAGAACAGGCAACTCTGGGGCCAACGTCCTGACTTTC
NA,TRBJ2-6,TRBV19,CASRDSPGANVLTF,TGTGCCAGTAGAGACAGTCCTGGGGCCAACGTCCTGACTTTC
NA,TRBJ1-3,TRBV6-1,CASSEARGRLSGNTIYF,TGTGCCAGCAGTGAAGCGCGGGGTCGCCTCTCTGGAAACACCATATATTTT
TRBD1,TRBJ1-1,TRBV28,CASRSTGGKAFF,TGTGCCAGCAGGTCGACAGGGGGGAAAGCTTTCTTT
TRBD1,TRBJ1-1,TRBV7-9,CASSLAGTGRGTEAFF,TGTGCCAGCAGCTTAGCCGGGACAGGCCGGGGCACTGAAGCTTTCTTT
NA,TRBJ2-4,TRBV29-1,CSVSPGTTANKNIQYF,TGCAGCGTCTCTCCGGGTACGACAGCCAACAAAAACATTCAGTACTTC
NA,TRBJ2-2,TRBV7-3,CASSLTGASHGAGELFF,TGTGCCAGCAGCTTAACGGGGGCATCACACGGAGCCGGGGAGCTGTTTTTT
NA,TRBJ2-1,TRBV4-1,CASSPGAKGNEQFF,TGCGCCAGCAGCCCTGGAGCTAAGGGGAATGAGCAGTTCTTC
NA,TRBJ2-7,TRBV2,CASKRNGEQYF,TGTGCCAGCAAGAGGAACGGGGAGCAGTACTTC
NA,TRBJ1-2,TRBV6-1,CASYSNYGYTF,TGTGCCAGCTACTCTAACTATGGCTACACCTTC
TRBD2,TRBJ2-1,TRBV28,CASSQAGGTNNEQFF,TGTGCCAGCAGTCAAGCGGGGGGCACAAACAATGAGCAGTTCTTC
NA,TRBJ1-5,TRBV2,CASSAGRRQPQHF,TGTGCCAGCAGTGCGGGAAGACGGCAGCCCCAGCATTTT
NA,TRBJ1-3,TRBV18,CASSPDRQGNTIYF,TGTGCCAGCTCACCGGACCGACAGGGAAACACCATATATTTT
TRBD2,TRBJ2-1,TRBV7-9,CASSLDSGGTYEQFF,TGTGCCAGCAGCTTAGATAGCGGGGGTACCTATGAGCAGTTCTTC
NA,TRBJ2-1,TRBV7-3,CASSAVGSYNEQFF,TGTGCCAGCAGCGCGGTTGGCTCCTACAATGAGCAGTTCTTC
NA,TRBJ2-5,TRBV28,CASRNQVQETQYF,TGTGCCAGCAGGAATCAGGTACAAGAGACCCAGTACTTC
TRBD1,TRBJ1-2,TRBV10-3,CAISEPRTGDGYTF,TGTGCCATCAGTGAGCCTCGGACAGGGGACGGCTACACCTTC
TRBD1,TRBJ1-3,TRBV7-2,CASSNRGLGSGNTIYF,TGTGCCAGCAGCAACAGGGGGCTCGGATCTGGAAACACCATATATTTT
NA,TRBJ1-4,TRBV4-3,CASSPQWEGTREKLFF,TGCGCCAGCAGCCCCCAGTGGGAGGGTACAAGAGAAAAACTGTTTTTT
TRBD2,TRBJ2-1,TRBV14,CASSQVAGGNEQFF,TGTGCCAGCAGCCAAGTGGCGGGGGGTAATGAGCAGTTCTTC
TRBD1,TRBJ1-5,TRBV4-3,CASSQAAGGGFNQPQHF,TGCGCCAGCAGCCAAGCGGCGGGAGGGGGCTTCAATCAGCCCCAGCATTTT
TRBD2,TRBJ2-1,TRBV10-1,CALTRPGLAGGIHNEQFF,TGCGCCCTAACAAGACCGGGACTAGCGGGGGGAATACACAATGAGCAGTTCTTC
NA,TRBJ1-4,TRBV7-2,CASRGGYATNEKLFF,TGTGCCAGCAGGGGGGGTTATGCAACTAATGAAAAACTGTTTTTT
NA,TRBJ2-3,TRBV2,CASSDRQGFVDTQYF,TGTGCCAGCAGTGACCGGCAGGGGTTTGTAGATACGCAGTATTTT
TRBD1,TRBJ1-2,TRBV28,CASSLDYRGNYGYTF,TGTGCCAGCAGTCTGGATTACAGGGGTAACTATGGCTACACCTTC
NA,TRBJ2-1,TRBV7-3,CASRSTGNNEQFF,TGTGCCAGCAGATCCACCGGGAACAATGAGCAGTTCTTC
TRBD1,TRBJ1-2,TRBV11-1,CASSVDREENTF,TGTGCCAGCAGCGTCGACAGGGAGGAGAACACCTTC
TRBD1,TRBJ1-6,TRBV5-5,CASRPTGTDSPLHF,TGTGCCAGCAGGCCGACCGGGACAGATTCACCCCTCCACTTT